These 32 T cell receptor beta chains were sequenced from one sample in a study of blood T cell repertoires in COVID-19. The assay was immunoSEQ multiplex PCR, and TCRdb's table has in-frame clones only and misses some. The table shows 65,000 to 90,000 clones, with roughly 89% occurring only once. Material: peripheral blood. All receptors derive from an elderly man with acute or convalescent COVID-19.

This sequence joins TRBV6-5 and TRBJ2-3, with 8 bases aligning to TRBD1. Unmatched junction bases numbered 5, after V lost 6 bases and J lost 6 bases. This CDR3 contains 13 residues. The germline V gene has CDR1 MNHEY and CDR2 SVGAGI. CDR3 coding DNA: TGTGCCAGCAGAAGGACAGGGCTGGATACGCAGTATTTT. Amino acid sequence: CASRRTGLDTQYF.

The chain employs TRBV18 and TRBJ1-1; TRBD1 might be the D (5 bases). The CDR3 loop spans 14 amino acids. V shed 1 base and J shed 1 base, with 7 bases lying between them. Germline V gene sequence: CDR1 KGHSH, CDR2 LQKENI. The CDR3 nucleotides are TGTGCCAGCTCACCACTCGGGGGGAACACTGAAGCTTTCTTT. Protein product: CASSPLGGNTEAFF. Filled out from reference TRBV18 and TRBJ1-1, the complete variable domain reads NAGVMQNPRHLVRRRGQEARLRCSPMKGHSHVYWYRQLPEEGLKFMVYLQKENIIDESGMPKERFSAEFPKEGPSILRIQQVVRGDSAAYFCASSPLGGNTEAFFGQGTRLTVV.

The genes are TRBV7-3 and TRBJ1-1, with 8 bases lining up with TRBD1. After removal of 4 bases from V and 0 bases from J, the junction contained 1 base not matched to a gene. The V gene's germline CDR1 is SGHTA and CDR2 FQGTGA. The CDR3 sequence is 14 residues long. CDR3 loop: CASSSTGVNTEAFF. CDR3 nucleotides: TGTGCCAGCAGCTCGACAGGGGTGAACACTGAAGCTTTCTTT.

The chain has TRBV5-4 and TRBJ2-5; 9 nucleotides match TRBD2. Trimming took 4 bases from V and 0 from J; bases not matched to a gene: 4. The CDR3 extends over 15 amino acids. CDR1 SGHNT and CDR2 YYREEE come from the germline V gene (reference sequence). Written as DNA, the CDR3 is TGTGCCAGCAGCCCATCTAGCGGGAACCAAGAGACCCAGTACTTC. Translation: CASSPSSGNQETQYF.

This clone was recorded only once. The chain recombines TRBV19 with TRBJ2-3; 7 bases align to TRBD2. This CDR3 has 15 residues. Germline loops: CDR1 LNHDA, CDR2 SQIVND (reference sequence). V shed 5 bases and J 0 bases; nucleotides not matched to a gene: 5. The CDR3 spells CASSLAGTSTDTQYF. CDR3 in DNA: TGTGCCAGTAGTTTAGCGGGTACTAGCACAGATACGCAGTATTTT.

The gene calls are TRBV7-8 and TRBJ1-4; unclear D gene. CDR3 length: 15 residues. V dropped 6 bases and J dropped 8 bases, with 19 bases sitting between them. Germline loops: CDR1 SGHVS, CDR2 FQNEAQ. CDR3 loop: CASSPRTSLDEKLFF. For the CDR3, the DNA is TGTGCCAGCAGTCCACGGACTTCCTTGGACGAAAAACTGTTTTTT. The variable domain in full, with the rest retrieved from reference TRBV7-8 and TRBJ1-4, is GAGVSQSPRYKVAKRGQDVALRCDPISGHVSLFWYQQALGQGPEFLTYFQNEAQLDKSGLPSDRFFAERPEGSVSTLKIQRTQQEDSAVYLCASSPRTSLDEKLFFGSGTQLSVL.

The chain joins TRBV30 to TRBJ2-5; 7 bases fit TRBD2. The germline CDR1 and CDR2 sequences are GTSNPN and SVGIG (reference sequence). V shed 3 bases and J 2 bases; nucleotides not matched to a gene: 12. CDR3 length: 16 amino acids. The CDR3 region is CAWSPGLLGLQETQYF. The CDR3 nucleotides are TGTGCCTGGAGCCCGGGACTACTCGGGCTTCAAGAGACCCAGTACTTC.

The chain uses TRBV5-1 and TRBJ2-5; maybe TRBD1 (6 bases). The CDR3 is 14 residues long. V lost 4 bases and J lost 3, with 13 bases in between. In germline, CDR1 is SGHRS, CDR2 YFSETQ. DNA of the CDR3: TGCGCCAGCAGCGGAACTCAGGGGAAAGAGACCCAGTACTTC. It is translated as CASSGTQGKETQYF.

This chain joins TRBV9 and TRBJ1-3, with D tentatively TRBD1 (6 bases). Per the germline V gene, CDR1 is SGDLS and CDR2 is YYNGEE. V was trimmed by 2 bases and J by 0 bases, leaving 12 bases between them. CDR3 length: 16 residues. The CDR3 is CASSVRGGNSGNTIYF. The CDR3 DNA reads as TGTGCCAGCAGCGTGCGGGGGGGCAACTCTGGAAACACCATATATTTT.

This sequence joins TRBV6-5 and TRBJ2-2, with D perhaps TRBD2 (7 bases). V was cut by 7 bases and J by 3 bases, with 15 bases left in between. CDR3 length: 15 residues. The germline V gene has CDR1 MNHEY and CDR2 SVGAGI. CDR3 bases: TGTGCCAGCATAAGAACAGGGAGGGACACCGGGGAGCTGTTTTTT. Translated: CASIRTGRDTGELFF.

This chain joins TRBV3-1 (or the pseudogene TRBV3-2) and TRBJ2-3; TRBD2 agrees at 7 bases. CDR1 and CDR2 (germline): LGHDT, YNNKEL (reference sequence). The CDR3 is made up of 18 amino acids. Losses at the gene ends were 1 base for V and 4 bases for J; bases not matched to a gene: 14. The CDR3 spells CASSQVWGGGRSADTQYF. CDR3 DNA: TGTGCCAGCAGCCAAGTTTGGGGAGGCGGGAGATCAGCAGATACGCAGTATTTT.

The chain combines TRBV15 with TRBJ1-1; D remains ambiguous. V was trimmed by 3 bases and J by 3 bases, leaving 5 bases between them. Germline assignment: CDR1 LNHNV and CDR2 YYDKDF (reference sequence). The CDR3 extends over 12 amino acids. This CDR3 reads CATSRLDTEAFF. As DNA, the CDR3 is TGTGCCACCAGCAGGCTAGACACTGAAGCTTTCTTT.

This sequence joins TRBV6-5 and TRBJ1-5; 7 nucleotides agree with TRBD1. CDR3 length equals 14 residues. After removal of 6 bases from V and 6 bases from J, the junction contained 8 bases not matched to a gene. Germline V lookup: CDR1 MNHEY, CDR2 SVGAGI. The CDR3, as DNA: TGTGCCAGCAGAGTTGACAGGGCGGCTCAGCCCCAGCATTTT. Its protein product is CASRVDRAAQPQHF.

The chain couples TRBV6-5 to TRBJ2-1; 7 nucleotides agree with TRBD1. V dropped 5 bases and J dropped 4; count of bases not matched to a gene: 8. CDR3 length: 15 residues. Germline loops: CDR1 MNHEY, CDR2 SVGAGI. The CDR3 DNA is TGTGCCAGCAGTCCAACCGGGACAGTATACAATGAGCAGTTCTTC. This translates into CASSPTGTVYNEQFF.

This sequence joins TRBV4-1 and TRBJ2-7; tentative D call: TRBD2 (5 bases). This CDR3 comprises 15 residues. Trimming stripped 0 bases from V and 3 bases from J, with 12 bases between. Germline V gene lookup returns CDR1 MGHRA and CDR2 YSYEKL. CDR3 DNA sequence: TGCGCCAGCAGCCAAGATAACGGGGATGGCTACGAGCAGTACTTC. Its protein is CASSQDNGDGYEQYF.

CDR3 residues: CASSYRQGGGYTF. The CDR3 DNA sequence: TGTGCCAGCAGTTACCGGCAGGGCGGTGGCTACACCTTC. The rearrangement links TRBV6-5 to TRBJ1-2, with a tentative D call TRBD1 (5 bases). Trimming cost V 2 bases and J 7 bases, with 11 bases left between them. The CDR3 length is 13 residues. Germline-derived CDR1 and CDR2 are MNHEY and SVGAGI.

The chain links TRBV18 to TRBJ1-1; 8 nucleotides align to TRBD1. The CDR3 is made up of 14 amino acids. V was pared by 6 bases and J by 2 bases, with 5 bases of the junction left unmatched. CDR1 and CDR2 from the germline V gene are KGHSH and LQKENI. CDR3 loop: CASSQGAGNTEAFF. CDR3 DNA: TGTGCCAGCTCCCAGGGGGCCGGCAACACTGAAGCTTTCTTT.

The rearrangement links TRBV4-1 to TRBJ1-2; a weak D match, TRBD1 (5 bases). The CDR3 runs to 14 residues. Germline CDR1 and CDR2: MGHRA and YSYEKL. Trimming pared 4 bases from V and 3 bases from J, leaving 12 bases between. The CDR3 here is CASSLPGGDYGYTF. Here the CDR3 DNA reads TGCGCCAGCAGCCTCCCTGGAGGGGACTATGGCTACACCTTC.

The chain joins TRBV27 to TRBJ2-7, with 10 positions matching TRBD1. Trimming cost V 2 bases and J 3 bases; bases outside gene matches: 4. The CDR3 is 15 amino acids. The germline CDR1 and CDR2 sequences are MNHEY and SMNVEV (reference sequence). The CDR3 protein is CASSLDGTGVYEQYF. CDR3 in DNA: TGTGCCAGCAGTTTAGATGGGACAGGGGTCTACGAGCAGTACTTC.

The chain uses TRBV5-1 and TRBJ2-4; D remains ambiguous. Germline values: CDR1 SGHRS, CDR2 YFSETQ. Trimming took 4 bases from V and 1 from J, leaving 6 bases between them. The length of the CDR3 is 13 residues. The CDR3 DNA sequence: TGCGCCAGCAGCCCGTCGGCCAAAAACATTCAGTACTTC. Translation gives CASSPSAKNIQYF.

The chain uses TRBV5-6 and TRBJ1-2, with D unclear. This CDR3 region has 13 residues. Trimming cost V 4 bases and J 0 bases, with 7 bases left between them. In germline, CDR1 is SGHDT, CDR2 YYEEEE. DNA of the CDR3: TGTGCCAGCAGCCTACGGGCTAACTATGGCTACACCTTC. Amino acids: CASSLRANYGYTF.

The J gene is TRBJ1-5, the V gene TRBV30; 8 nucleotides line up with TRBD1. V lost 4 bases and J lost 4; bases outside the gene matches: 3. CDR1 is GTSNPN and CDR2 is SVGIG in the germline V gene (reference sequence). The CDR3 contains 13 residues. Here the CDR3 DNA reads TGTGCCTGGAACAGGGGGTTTAATCAGCCCCAGCATTTT. Translated: CAWNRGFNQPQHF.

This chain connects TRBV19 to TRBJ1-2, with 9 bases aligning to TRBD1. With 7 bases clipped from V and 2 bases from J, the junction kept 2 bases outside the gene matches. Germline values: CDR1 LNHDA, CDR2 SQIVND (reference sequence). The CDR3 is 13 amino acids. CDR3 sequence: CASIGTGNYGYTF. Here the CDR3 DNA reads TGTGCCAGTATTGGGACAGGGAACTATGGCTACACCTTC.

This clone was detected only a few times. The V gene is TRBV6-5, the J gene TRBJ1-2; the D gene is possibly TRBD1 (5 bases). CDR3 length equals 14 residues. Per the germline V gene, CDR1 is MNHEY and CDR2 is SVGAGI. Trimming pared 4 bases from V and 6 bases from J, leaving 15 bases between. The CDR3 here is CASSWTPGLNGYTF. The CDR3 nucleotides read TGTGCCAGCAGTTGGACACCGGGTCTTAATGGCTACACCTTC.

The chain is built from TRBV12-3 or TRBV12-4 and TRBJ1-1, with D uncertain. The ends were cut back, 6 bases at V and 3 bases at J, with 11 bases in the middle. This CDR3 is built from 13 residues. The CDR3 DNA reads TGTGCCAGCAGCCTACTCTTAGACACTGAAGCTTTCTTT. Its protein is CASSLLLDTEAFF.

This chain uses TRBV7-2 with TRBJ2-3; D ambiguous. The CDR3 covers 15 residues. Trimming took 2 bases from V and 0 from J, leaving 9 bases between them. Per the germline V gene, CDR1 is SGHTA and CDR2 is FQGNSA. CDR3 coding DNA: TGTGCCAGCAGCTTACCGCGGCAGAGCACAGATACGCAGTATTTT. Translated, it gives CASSLPRQSTDTQYF. Supplemented by reference TRBV7-2 and TRBJ2-3, the full variable domain reads GAGVSQSPSNKVTEKGKDVELRCDPISGHTALYWYRQSLGQGLEFLIYFQGNSAPDKSGLPSDRFSAERTGGSVSTLTIQRTQQEDSAVYLCASSLPRQSTDTQYFGPGTRLTVL.

The CDR3 nucleotides read TGTGCCAGCTCACCACAGGAGACGAACACTGAAGCTTTCTTT. Translated: CASSPQETNTEAFF. V is TRBV18 and J is TRBJ1-1; D unclear. CDR3 length: 14 amino acids. Deletions cut 1 base from V and 1 base from J, with 7 bases between. In germline, CDR1 is KGHSH, CDR2 LQKENI.

V is TRBV24-1 and J is TRBJ1-2; D may be TRBD1 (6 bases). CDR1 KGHDR and CDR2 SFDVKD come from the germline V gene. V was clipped by 4 bases and J by 5 bases, with 13 bases between them. This CDR3 contains 14 residues. DNA for the CDR3: TGTGCCACCAGTGACCCCGGGACATCATATGGCTACACCTTC. Its protein is CATSDPGTSYGYTF.

The chain combines TRBV7-2 with TRBJ2-5, with 11 bases that match TRBD2. This CDR3 is 13 amino acids long. Looked up from germline, CDR1 is SGHTA and CDR2 is FQGNSA. The junction had 0 bases not matched to a gene; V was cut back by 5 bases and J by 4 bases. CDR3: CASSTSGGETQYF. Written as DNA, the CDR3 is TGTGCCAGCAGCACTAGCGGGGGAGAGACCCAGTACTTC. The full variable domain, completed using reference TRBV7-2 and TRBJ2-5, is GAGVSQSPSNKVTEKGKDVELRCDPISGHTALYWYRQSLGQGLEFLIYFQGNSAPDKSGLPSDRFSAERTGGSVSTLTIQRTQQEDSAVYLCASSTSGGETQYFGPGTRLLVL.

The CDR3 nucleotides read TGTGCCAGCAGTACTAGGGGACAGAAGAACACTGAAGCTTTCTTT. This codes for CASSTRGQKNTEAFF. V and J are TRBV6-5 and TRBJ1-1; 7 bases match TRBD1. With V trimmed by 5 bases and J by 1 base, 7 bases remained unmatched. Looked up from germline, CDR1 is MNHEY and CDR2 is SVGAGI. The CDR3 loop spans 15 amino acids.

V is TRBV3-1 (or the pseudogene TRBV3-2) and J is TRBJ1-1; unclear D gene. V was trimmed by 3 bases and J by 11 bases, leaving 13 bases between them. From germline, CDR1 is LGHDT and CDR2 YNNKEL (reference sequence). The CDR3 has 12 residues. CDR3 sequence: CASSQVGREAFF. The CDR3, as DNA: TGTGCCAGCAGCCAGGTTGGGCGGGAGGCTTTCTTT.

This chain links TRBV10-3 with TRBJ1-1; D is possibly TRBD1 (5 bases). Trimming left V 3 bases short and J 4 bases short, with 12 bases between. The CDR3 is 14 residues long. Germline values: CDR1 ENHRY, CDR2 SYGVKD. The CDR3 DNA reads TGTGCCATCAGTGAACAGGCCCGCGGCACTGAAGCTTTCTTT. Encoded protein: CAISEQARGTEAFF.